This T cell receptor (beta chain) was captured in a study of neurological immune-mediated disorders. Study results and caveats: Grouping of repertoires by phylogeny put those of 18 of 34 multiple sclerosis patients into a single related-CDR3 cluster, a possible signature. Private repertoires in all groups were suggested, as expanded clones shared no CDR3 amino acid sequences across subjects.

The CDR3 consists of 13 residues. The V gene's germline CDR1 is ENHRY and CDR2 SYGVKD. The junction had 4 bases not matched to a gene; V was cut back by 3 bases and J by 7 bases. Unsorted libraries were derived from 2 million PBMCs stored at -80 C. This clonotype occurred a few times. Its specificity is not known. TCRdb passed the 5' RACE reads through MiXCR, listing each CDR3 protein once. This sample carries 42,000 or so distinct CDR3 sequences, 2.5% of them seen once, and the ten largest clones take 10% to 15%. Material: PBMCs. This receptor was obtained from a man under 40 with multiple sclerosis. The gene calls are TRBV10-3 and TRBJ1-2, with 8 bases aligning to TRBD1. Written as DNA, the CDR3 is TGTGCCATCAGTGACGTTGACAGGGGTGGCTACACCTTC. This translates into CAISDVDRGGYTF.